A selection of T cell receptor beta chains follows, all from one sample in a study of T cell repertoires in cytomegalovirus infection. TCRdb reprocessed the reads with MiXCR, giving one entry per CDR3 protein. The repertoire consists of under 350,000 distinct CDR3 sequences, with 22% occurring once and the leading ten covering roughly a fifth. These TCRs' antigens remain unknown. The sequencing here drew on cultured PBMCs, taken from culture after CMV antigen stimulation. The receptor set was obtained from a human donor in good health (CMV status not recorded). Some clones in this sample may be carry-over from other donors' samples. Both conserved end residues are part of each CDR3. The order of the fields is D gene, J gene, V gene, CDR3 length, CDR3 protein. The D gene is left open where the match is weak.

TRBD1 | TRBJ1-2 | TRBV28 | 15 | CASSTIQGAGSGYTF
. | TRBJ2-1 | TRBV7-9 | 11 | CAGGGYGEQFF
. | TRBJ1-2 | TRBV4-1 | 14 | CASSQGVTDYGYTF
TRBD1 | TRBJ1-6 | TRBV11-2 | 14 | CASSEGQGFSPLHF
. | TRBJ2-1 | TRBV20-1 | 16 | CSADSRTASSYNEQFF
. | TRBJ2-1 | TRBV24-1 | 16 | CATSDSGNASPFEQFF
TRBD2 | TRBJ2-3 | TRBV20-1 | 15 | CSARDVAGGTDTQYF
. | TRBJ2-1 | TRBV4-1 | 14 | CASAKNSLGNEQFF
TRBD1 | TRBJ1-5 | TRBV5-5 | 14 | CASSWGQGHQPQHF
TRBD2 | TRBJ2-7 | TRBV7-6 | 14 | CASSGGVIPYEQYF
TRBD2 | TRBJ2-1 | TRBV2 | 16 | CASSPRTSGSNNEQFF